The source of this T cell receptor (beta chain) is a study of blood T cells in healthy people across ages. This clonotype has more than one count but fewer than ten. Its specificity is unknown. Each sample gave at least 7 million isolated PBMCs. Overall study results and limits: Long-lived donors carried more naive CD4+ cells and greater diversity than aged donors.

The second PCR ran roughly 6 to 11 cycles with a sample-barcoded 5' primer and J-beta primers. Each cDNA molecule carried a tag from a template-switch adaptor that contained 12 random nucleotides. TCRdb reprocessed the 5' RACE reads via MiXCR and lists one record per CDR3 protein. The table includes about 600,000 distinct CDR3 sequences, around half detected once. The clonotype was recovered from a man older than 75 in good health. Sequencing was done on a sample of blood.

The CDR3 here is CASSLLGRNQETQYF. For the CDR3, the DNA is TGCGCCAGCAGCCTACTGGGACGCAACCAAGAGACCCAGTACTTC. The V call is TRBV5-1, the J call TRBJ2-5, with D perhaps being TRBD1 or TRBD2 (5 bases each). V lost 4 bases, J lost 0 bases, and 13 bases lay in between. Germline V gene lookup returns CDR1 SGHRS and CDR2 YFSETQ. This CDR3 has 15 amino acids.